This TCR beta chain was observed in a study of blood T cells in healthy people across ages. This CDR3 is 14 amino acids long. Germline CDR1 and CDR2: SQVTM and ANQGSEA. V lost 3 bases to trimming and J lost 13 bases; unmatched junction nucleotides: 12. Next came a second PCR, run for about 7 to 12 cycles, which used a sample-barcoded 5' primer along with a J-beta primer mix. Using its own MiXCR run on the 5' RACE reads, TCRdb lists one record per CDR3 protein. This table has roughly 720,000 distinct CDR3 sequences, about 53% appearing once. This clonotype was counted only a few times. The sequencing sample was made of blood. J is TRBJ2-4 and V is TRBV29-1; 10 bases agree with TRBD1. The receptor was isolated from a man at least 80 years old in good health. The CDR3 DNA sequence: TGCAGCGTTGACACGGGACAGGGGCTGAGGGAGCAGTACTTC. Protein product: CSVDTGQGLREQYF. The full variable domain, its missing parts supplied by reference TRBV29-1 and TRBJ2-4, is SAVISQKPSRDICQRGTSLTIQCQVDSQVTMMFWYRQQPGQSLTLIATANQGSEATYESGFVIDKFPISRPNLTFSTLTVSNMSPEDSSIYLCSVDTGQGLREQYFGAGTRLSVL.